The 16 T cell receptor beta chains below all came from one sample that was sequenced in a study of a mutant IDH1 vaccine in newly diagnosed glioma. The antigens of these receptors remain unknown. The time point is: week 35, safety follow-up. Vaccine doses each comprised 300 ug of mutant IDH1 20-mer peptide, with topical imiquimod. TCRdb's table, derived via immunoSEQ multiplex PCR, lists solely in-frame clones and lacks some. Counted here are 44,000 or so clones, about 76% occurring once; the ten biggest clones make up around 4.5%. Sequencing was performed on PBMCs, taken from a glioma patient whose treatment included an IDH1 peptide vaccine. These receptor sequences come from a woman in her 40s with glioma. Some clones in this sample may be carry-over from other donors' samples.

This chain joins TRBV7-2 and TRBJ2-3; a possible D gene is TRBD2 (7 bases). V was cut by 8 bases and J by 4 bases, with 16 bases left in between. From germline, CDR1 is SGHTA and CDR2 FQGNSA. CDR3 size: 14 residues. The chain's CDR3 is CASGSRGAADTQYF. In DNA form, the CDR3 reads TGTGCCAGCGGCTCTCGGGGGGCCGCAGATACGCAGTATTTT.

V and J are TRBV6-1 and TRBJ1-5; the match to TRBD1 covers 7 bases. The CDR3 has 15 amino acids. V shed 0 bases and J 9 bases; nucleotides not matched to a gene: 8. From germline, CDR1 is MNHNS and CDR2 SASEGT. The CDR3 spells CASSEAPGGNGPQHF. The CDR3 DNA reads TGTGCCAGCAGTGAAGCTCCAGGGGGTAATGGGCCCCAGCATTTT.

This clone was seen a handful of times. This chain connects TRBV4-2 to TRBJ1-1; D ambiguous. Germline loops: CDR1 LGHNA, CDR2 YNFKEQ. V was cut by 4 bases and J by 5 bases, with 11 bases left in between. The CDR3 is made up of 13 amino acids. CDR3 loop: CASSLYQATEAFF. The CDR3 nucleotides read TGTGCCAGCAGCCTTTATCAGGCAACTGAAGCTTTCTTT.

The V gene is TRBV19, the J gene TRBJ2-3; D uncertain. The CDR3 sequence is 12 residues long. V lost 5 bases to trimming and J lost 2 bases, with 5 bases between them. CDR1 is LNHDA and CDR2 is SQIVND in the germline V gene (reference sequence). CDR3 in DNA: TGTGCCAGTAGTTCCAACACAGATACGCAGTATTTT. Its translation: CASSSNTDTQYF.

The CDR3 sequence: CASSRRQENYGYTF. CDR3 in DNA: TGTGCCAGCAGCCGACGCCAGGAGAACTATGGCTACACCTTC. The chain has TRBV7-8 and TRBJ1-2; D not resolved. The CDR3 runs to 14 residues. Trimming took off 5 bases at V and 2 bases at J, with 12 bases between the two ends. Germline CDR1 and CDR2: SGHVS and FQNEAQ.

This sequence joins TRBV10-3 and TRBJ2-3; 12 bases are shared with TRBD2. CDR1 is ENHRY, CDR2 SYGVKD, per germline. There are 17 residues in the CDR3. The V gene end was trimmed by 0 bases and the J gene end by 4 bases; junction bases not matched to a gene: 5. CDR3 bases: TGTGCCATCAGTGAGTCAACTAGCGGGGGGCGTGCAGATACGCAGTATTTT. Protein sequence: CAISESTSGGRADTQYF.

V is TRBV4-1 and J is TRBJ2-7; unclear D gene. The CDR3 consists of 14 residues. Germline CDR1 and CDR2: MGHRA and YSYEKL. V was pared by 0 bases and J by 2 bases, with 8 bases between. The CDR3 reads CASSQEGIPYEQYF. The CDR3 DNA reads as TGCGCCAGCAGCCAAGAGGGGATCCCCTACGAGCAGTACTTC.

This clone was observed a handful of times. The chain combines TRBV7-6 with TRBJ2-7, with TRBD1 identical over 8 bases. V was clipped by 5 bases and J by 0 bases; unmatched bases: 6. The CDR3 contains 15 residues. Germline V gene data show CDR1 as SGHVS and CDR2 as FNYEAQ. CDR3 sequence: CASSRGQGSSYEQYF. CDR3 nucleotides: TGTGCCAGCAGCCGTGGACAGGGCAGCTCCTACGAGCAGTACTTC.

The chain links TRBV18 to TRBJ1-2; TRBD1 might be the D (6 bases). The germline CDR1 and CDR2 sequences are KGHSH and LQKENI. V was clipped by 1 base and J by 6 bases, with 9 bases between them. There are 13 residues in the CDR3. Written as DNA, the CDR3 is TGTGCCAGCTCACCACATCCAGGGGATGGCTACACCTTC. Translating it yields CASSPHPGDGYTF.

The chain recombines TRBV7-9 with TRBJ2-3, with no clear D. The germline gives CDR1 SEHNR, CDR2 FQNEAQ (reference sequence). Trimming left V 5 bases short and J 2 bases short, with 14 bases between. The CDR3 has 15 amino acids. The chain's CDR3 is CASSGTAVDTDTQYF. The CDR3 bases are TGTGCCAGCAGCGGAACGGCGGTTGACACAGATACGCAGTATTTT.

This clone was picked up a small number of times. The gene calls are TRBV6-5 and TRBJ1-5; 7 bases are a match to TRBD1. CDR1 is MNHEY, CDR2 SVGAGI, per germline. Trimming at V came to 8 bases and at J to 3 bases, leaving 10 bases not matched to a gene. This CDR3 has 15 residues. CDR3 loop: CASRSTGAINQPQHF. The CDR3 DNA sequence: TGTGCCAGCCGAAGCACAGGGGCTATCAATCAGCCCCAGCATTTT.

The chain is built from TRBV2 and TRBJ1-1; possible D gene TRBD1, 6 bases. CDR3 length equals 13 residues. The germline V and J ends were trimmed by 2 bases and 7 bases, with 11 bases remaining between them. Germline V lookup: CDR1 SNHLY, CDR2 FYNNEI. CDR3 DNA sequence: TGTGCCAGCAGTGAACACAGGGCCGGTGAAGCTTTCTTT. This sequence encodes CASSEHRAGEAFF.

Only one count was recorded for this clone. The chain carries TRBV13 and TRBJ1-2, with TRBD1 identical over 7 bases. The CDR3 contains 16 residues. V was clipped by 0 bases and J by 8 bases; unmatched bases: 12. Looked up from germline, CDR1 is PRHDT and CDR2 is FYEKMQ (reference sequence). The CDR3 region has the DNA TGTGCCAGCAGCTTAGGCCACGGGACAGCGAATGAGGGCTACACCTTC. It yields the protein CASSLGHGTANEGYTF.

The V gene is TRBV11-2, the J gene TRBJ2-4, with D possibly TRBD1 on 6 matching bases. Germline assignment: CDR1 SGHAT and CDR2 FQNNGV. The V end was cut by 3 bases, the J end by 0 bases, with 12 bases between. The CDR3 length is 16 residues. The CDR3 coding sequence is TGTGCCAGCAGCTTGGGTCGGACAGTAGCCAAAAACATTCAGTACTTC. Protein sequence: CASSLGRTVAKNIQYF.

This rearrangement joins TRBV19 to TRBJ2-7; 9 bases line up with TRBD1. CDR1 is LNHDA, CDR2 SQIVND, per germline (reference sequence). CDR3 size: 15 residues. Unmatched junction bases numbered 5, after V lost 3 bases and J lost 2 bases. The CDR3 DNA is TGTGCCAGTAGTATTGGGACAGGGTTGGCCTACGAGCAGTACTTC. This codes for CASSIGTGLAYEQYF.

This rearrangement joins TRBV19 to TRBJ2-2, with D perhaps given as TRBD1 or TRBD2 (6 bases each). Germline V gene sequence: CDR1 LNHDA, CDR2 SQIVND (reference sequence). This CDR3 region has 13 residues. V dropped 8 bases and J dropped 6 bases, with 13 bases sitting between them. CDR3 residues: CASAFGGPGELFF. The CDR3 region has the DNA TGTGCCAGTGCCTTTGGGGGGCCCGGGGAGCTGTTTTTT.